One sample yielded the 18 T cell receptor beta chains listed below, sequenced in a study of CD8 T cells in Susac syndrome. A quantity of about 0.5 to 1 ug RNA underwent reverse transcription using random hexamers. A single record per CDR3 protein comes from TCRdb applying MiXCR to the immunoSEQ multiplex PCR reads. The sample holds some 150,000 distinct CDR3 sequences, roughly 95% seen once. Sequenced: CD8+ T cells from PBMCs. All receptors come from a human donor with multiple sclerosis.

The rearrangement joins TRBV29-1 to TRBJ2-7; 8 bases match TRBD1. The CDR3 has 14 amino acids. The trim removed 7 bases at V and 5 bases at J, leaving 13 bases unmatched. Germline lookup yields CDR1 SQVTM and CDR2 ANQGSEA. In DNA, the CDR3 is TGCAGCGCCTCTCACCCCGACAGGGGCGACGAGCAGTACTTC. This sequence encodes CSASHPDRGDEQYF.

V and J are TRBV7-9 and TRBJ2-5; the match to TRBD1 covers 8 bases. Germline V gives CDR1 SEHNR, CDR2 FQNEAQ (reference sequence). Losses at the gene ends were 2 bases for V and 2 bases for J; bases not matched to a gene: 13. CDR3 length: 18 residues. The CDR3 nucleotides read TGTGCCAGCAGCTTACTCAGGACAGGGCAACGCGGACAAGAGACCCAGTACTTC. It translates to CASSLLRTGQRGQETQYF.

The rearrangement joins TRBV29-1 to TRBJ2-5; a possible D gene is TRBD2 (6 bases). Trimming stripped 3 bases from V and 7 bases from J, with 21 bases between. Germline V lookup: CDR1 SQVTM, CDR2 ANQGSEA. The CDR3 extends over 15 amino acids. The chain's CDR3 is CSVEWNGGRPGTQYF. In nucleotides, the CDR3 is TGCAGCGTTGAGTGGAACGGGGGACGCCCAGGGACCCAGTACTTC.

The chain's CDR3 is CASSITPSGEASYNEQFF. The DNA for the CDR3 is TGTGCCAGCAGCATTACCCCCTCGGGAGAGGCCTCCTACAATGAGCAGTTCTTC. The chain couples TRBV7-3 to TRBJ2-1, with a tentative D call TRBD2 (6 bases). V lost 5 bases and J 0 bases, leaving 20 bases between the germline ends. CDR1 and CDR2 from the germline V gene are SGHTA and FQGTGA. The CDR3 sequence is 18 residues long.

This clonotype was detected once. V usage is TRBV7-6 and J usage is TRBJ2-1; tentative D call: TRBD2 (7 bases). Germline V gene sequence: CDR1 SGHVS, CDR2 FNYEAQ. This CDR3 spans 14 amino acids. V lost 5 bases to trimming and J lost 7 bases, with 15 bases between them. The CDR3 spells CASSLGGGANEQFF. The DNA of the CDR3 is TGTGCCAGCAGCCTCGGTGGGGGGGCGAATGAGCAGTTCTTC.

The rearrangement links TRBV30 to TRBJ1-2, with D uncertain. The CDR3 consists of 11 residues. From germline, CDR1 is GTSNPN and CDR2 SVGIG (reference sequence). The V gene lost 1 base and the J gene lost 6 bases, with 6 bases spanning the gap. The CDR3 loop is CAWSGGHGYTF. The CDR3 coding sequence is TGTGCCTGGAGTGGCGGCCATGGCTACACCTTC.

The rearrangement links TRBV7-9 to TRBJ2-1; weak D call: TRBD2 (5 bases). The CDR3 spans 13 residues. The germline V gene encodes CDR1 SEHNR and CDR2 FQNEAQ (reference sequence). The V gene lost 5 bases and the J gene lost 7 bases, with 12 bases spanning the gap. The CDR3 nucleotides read TGTGCCAGCAGCGCGGGCCCAGGTAATGAGCAGTTCTTC. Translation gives CASSAGPGNEQFF.

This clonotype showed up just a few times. DNA for the CDR3: TGTGCCTGGAGTGTAGGCCAGGGGTTGGCTCAGCCCCAGCATTTT. As protein: CAWSVGQGLAQPQHF. The rearrangement uses TRBV30 and TRBJ1-5; TRBD1 is a possible D gene (6 bases). The CDR3 length is 15 residues. Per the germline V gene, CDR1 is GTSNPN and CDR2 is SVGIG (reference sequence). V gave up 0 bases and J gave up 6 bases, with 15 bases separating them.

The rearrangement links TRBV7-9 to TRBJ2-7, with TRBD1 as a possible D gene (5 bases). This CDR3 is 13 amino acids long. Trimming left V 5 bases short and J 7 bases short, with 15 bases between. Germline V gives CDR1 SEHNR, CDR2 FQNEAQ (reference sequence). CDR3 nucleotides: TGTGCCAGCAGCCTCCGACAGTCACCTGAGCAGTACTTC. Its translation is CASSLRQSPEQYF.

This CDR3 reads CASIPDLVFDEQFF. CDR3 DNA: TGTGCCAGCATCCCCGATTTGGTGTTCGATGAGCAGTTCTTC. The genes are TRBV7-9 and TRBJ2-1; D remains unclear. V shed 7 bases and J shed 8 bases, with 18 bases lying between them. The CDR3 extends over 14 amino acids. CDR1 SEHNR and CDR2 FQNEAQ come from the germline V gene (reference sequence).

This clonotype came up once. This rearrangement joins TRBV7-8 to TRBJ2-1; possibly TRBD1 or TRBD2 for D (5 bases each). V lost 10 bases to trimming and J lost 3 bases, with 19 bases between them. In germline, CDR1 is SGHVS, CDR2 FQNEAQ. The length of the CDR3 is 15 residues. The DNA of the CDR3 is TGTGCCACCCGGCCCGATCCTGGGGGCTACAATGAGCAGTTCTTC. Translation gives CATRPDPGGYNEQFF. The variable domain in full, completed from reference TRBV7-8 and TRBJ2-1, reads GAGVSQSPRYKVAKRGQDVALRCDPISGHVSLFWYQQALGQGPEFLTYFQNEAQLDKSGLPSDRFFAERPEGSVSTLKIQRTQQEDSAVYLCATRPDPGGYNEQFFGPGTRLTVL.

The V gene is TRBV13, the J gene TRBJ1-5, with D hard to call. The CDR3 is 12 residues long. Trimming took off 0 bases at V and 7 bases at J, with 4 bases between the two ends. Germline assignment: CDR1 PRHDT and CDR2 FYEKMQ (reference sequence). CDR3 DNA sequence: TGTGCCAGCAGCTTAGGGCAACAGCCCCAGCATTTT. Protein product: CASSLGQQPQHF.

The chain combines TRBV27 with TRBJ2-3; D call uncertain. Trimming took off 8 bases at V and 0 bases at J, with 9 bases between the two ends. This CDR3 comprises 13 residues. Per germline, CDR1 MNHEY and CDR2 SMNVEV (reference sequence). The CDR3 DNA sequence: TGTGCCAGCCGGCTGGTTAGCACAGATACGCAGTATTTT. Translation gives CASRLVSTDTQYF.

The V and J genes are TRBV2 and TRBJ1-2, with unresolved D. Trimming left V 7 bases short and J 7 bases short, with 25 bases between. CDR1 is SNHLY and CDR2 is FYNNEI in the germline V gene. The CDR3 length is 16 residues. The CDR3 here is CASTQNLNAAPGGYTF. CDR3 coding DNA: TGTGCCAGCACCCAAAACTTGAATGCTGCTCCAGGTGGCTACACCTTC.

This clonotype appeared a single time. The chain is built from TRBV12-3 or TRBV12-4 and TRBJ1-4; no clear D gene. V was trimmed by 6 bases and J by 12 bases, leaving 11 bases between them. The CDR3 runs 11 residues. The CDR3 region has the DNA TGTGCCAGCAGCTCGAATGGGGAACTGTTTTTT. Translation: CASSSNGELFF.

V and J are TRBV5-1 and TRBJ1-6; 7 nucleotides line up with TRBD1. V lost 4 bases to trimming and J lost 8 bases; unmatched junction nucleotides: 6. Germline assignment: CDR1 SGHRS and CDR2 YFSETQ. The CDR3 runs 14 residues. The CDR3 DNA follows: TGCGCCAGCAGCCCTGGGACAGTCGATTCACCCCTCCACTTT. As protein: CASSPGTVDSPLHF.

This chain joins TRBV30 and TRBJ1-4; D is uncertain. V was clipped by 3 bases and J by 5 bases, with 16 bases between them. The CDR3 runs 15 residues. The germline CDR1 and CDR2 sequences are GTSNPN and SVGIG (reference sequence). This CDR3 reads CAWSQATGNNEKLFF. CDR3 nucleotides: TGTGCCTGGAGCCAAGCGACTGGGAACAATGAAAAACTGTTTTTT.

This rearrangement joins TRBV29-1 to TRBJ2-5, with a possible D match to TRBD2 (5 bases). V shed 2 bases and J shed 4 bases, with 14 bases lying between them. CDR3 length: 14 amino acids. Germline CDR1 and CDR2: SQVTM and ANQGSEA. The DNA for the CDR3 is TGCAGCGTTGAATTCGGACTCGGCCCAGAGACCCAGTACTTC. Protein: CSVEFGLGPETQYF.